This TCR beta chain was sequenced during a study of T cells in Graves' hyperthyroidism and ophthalmopathy. Uncontrolled infection, other autoimmune disease, pregnancy or lactation disqualified patients from enrolment. Amplification of TCR beta CDR3 regions was performed using RNA transcripts as template. First-round RT-PCR of the TCR CDR3 relied on the HTBI primer set. MiXCR was run by TCRdb on the multiplex PCR reads, yielding one entry per CDR3 protein. The sample lists about 500,000 distinct CDR3 sequences, around 50% occurring once. The CDR3 has 15 amino acids. Germline V CDR1 and CDR2: SGHTA, FQGNSA. V gave up 0 bases and J gave up 2 bases, with 10 bases separating them. This clonotype has more than one count but fewer than ten.

Sequenced sample: peripheral blood or thyroid tissue (not recorded which). The chain uses TRBV7-2 and TRBJ1-1; tentative D call: TRBD1 (5 bases). The clonotype comes from an adult woman with Graves' disease, either hyperthyroidism or ophthalmopathy (not recorded which). The CDR3 protein is CASSLAKGANTEAFF. The CDR3 nucleotides are TGTGCCAGCAGCTTAGCGAAAGGGGCTAACACTGAAGCTTTCTTT.